The T cell receptor (beta chain) described here comes from a study of blood T cell repertoires in COVID-19. Background on the study: Italy, Spain and the United States were the sources of the convalescent and acute COVID-19 samples.

This CDR3 is 13 amino acids long. V gave up 8 bases and J gave up 8 bases; unmatched junction bases: 5. Germline V gives CDR1 SGHAT, CDR2 FQNNGV. Patients at the Seattle site were enrolled during active infection and followed longitudinally. Original methodology: Reference gene primer amplification yielded estimated nucleated cell counts. Generated by immunoSEQ multiplex PCR, the TCRdb table keeps only in-frame clones and is missing some. For V, J and clone size, that table is used; D and trimming come from the DNA. Of roughly 150,000 clones listed, just under 85% are singletons. This receptor was taken from a woman at least 80 years old with COVID-19, enrolled during active disease. The sequenced sample consisted of peripheral blood. The V gene is TRBV11-2, the J gene TRBJ1-4; 10 bases line up with TRBD1. The CDR3 loop is CASRWTGGEKLFF. As DNA, the CDR3 is TGTGCCAGCCGCTGGACAGGGGGGGAAAAACTGTTTTTT.